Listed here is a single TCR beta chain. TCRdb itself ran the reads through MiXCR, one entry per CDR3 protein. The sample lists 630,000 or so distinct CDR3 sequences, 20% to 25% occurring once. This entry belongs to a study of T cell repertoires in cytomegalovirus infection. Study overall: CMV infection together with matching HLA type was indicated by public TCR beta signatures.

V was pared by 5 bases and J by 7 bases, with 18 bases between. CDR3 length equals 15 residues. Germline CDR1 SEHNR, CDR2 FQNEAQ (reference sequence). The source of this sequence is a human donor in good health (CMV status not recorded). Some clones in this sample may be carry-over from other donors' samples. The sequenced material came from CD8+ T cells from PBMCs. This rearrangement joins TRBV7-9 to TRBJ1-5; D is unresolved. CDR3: CASSPTGSSGQPQHF. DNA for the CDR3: TGTGCCAGCAGCCCGACGGGTTCTTCGGGGCAGCCCCAGCATTTT. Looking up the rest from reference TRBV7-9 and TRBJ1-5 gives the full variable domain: DTGVSQNPRHKITKRGQNVTFRCDPISEHNRLYWYRQTLGQGPEFLTYFQNEAQLEKSRLLSDRFSAERPKGSFSTLEIQRTEQGDSAMYLCASSPTGSSGQPQHFGDGTRLSIL.